This T cell receptor beta chain was identified during a study of naive and memory T cell subsets. Study-wide results and caveats: Naive repertoires, especially CD8, held a few larger clonotypes, possibly memory cells re-expressing CD45RA. In naive cells, over 95% of TCR sequences were seen only once.

The beta constant-region primer was an equimolar mix of two oligonucleotides covering TRBC1 and TRBC2. Four rounds of PCR amplified the ligated cDNA using nested alpha and beta constant-region primers plus SP2. TCRdb processed the UMI-ligation and nested PCR reads anew with MiXCR; each CDR3 protein has one entry. The sample lists about 90,000 distinct CDR3 sequences, over 9% seen once, with 0.13% in the top ten. V was trimmed by 7 bases and J by 5 bases, leaving 23 bases between them. In germline, CDR1 is MGHDK, CDR2 SYGVNS. The CDR3 is made up of 16 amino acids. For this clonotype: Its target is unknown.

Sequenced sample: naive CD4+ T cells from blood. V and J are TRBV25-1 and TRBJ1-1; no clear D. The source of this sequence is a human donor in good health. The CDR3 nucleotides read TGTGCCAGCACTCCTTCGGGGAGATGGTGGGAAACTGAAGCTTTCTTT. Translating it yields CASTPSGRWWETEAFF.